Included here is one T cell receptor beta chain sequence, with context. Its cognate antigen is unknown. The record originates from a study of T-cell memory formation after mild COVID-19. Overall study findings and caveats: Pre-infection memory held some responding clones, suggesting pre-existing cross-reactive T cells responded. Of the contracting clones, CD4+ ones lay mainly in CM and EM, and CD8+ ones in EMRA. Clones that contracted from day 15 to 85 had balanced CD4/CD8; later expanders were CD4+ biased.

TCR alpha and TCR beta cDNA libraries with sample barcodes and UMIs came from 5'RACE using constant-segment primers. TCRdb re-derived calls from the 5' RACE reads in MiXCR, one entry per CDR3 protein. The sample carries 530,000 or so distinct CDR3 sequences, about 18% recorded once. With 5 bases removed from V and 0 bases from J, the gap between germline ends came to 19 bases. The CDR3 contains 17 residues. The chain carries TRBV12-3 or TRBV12-4 and TRBJ1-1, with D possibly TRBD1 on 6 matching bases. The receptor was isolated from an adult woman who had mild COVID-19 (a few samples of this study predate the infection). Cell type and time point are not known. Sequencing used PBMCs or a T cell subset sorted from them (not recorded which). CDR3 sequence reads: CASSTHRDTRMNTEAFF. CDR3 nucleotide sequence: TGTGCCAGCAGTACCCACCGGGACACCAGGATGAACACTGAAGCTTTCTTT.